One and the same sample provided the 5 T cell receptor beta chains below, sequenced in a study of cytomegalovirus exposure and HLA in healthy donors. Researchers ran the PCR with 60 Vbeta and 13 Jbeta primers. Data came from immunoSEQ multiplex PCR; TCRdb stores just in-frame clones and leaves some out. The table for this sample gives just over 60,000 clones. Sequenced input: PBMCs. Receptor source: a man younger than 40 in good health and CMV-seropositive.

The chain has TRBV4-2 and TRBJ1-5; weak D call: TRBD1 (5 bases). Germline values: CDR1 LGHNA, CDR2 YNFKEQ. V shed 1 base and J shed 0 bases, with 13 bases lying between them. The length of the CDR3 is 17 residues. The CDR3 protein is CASSQVGGAYSNQPQHF. The CDR3 DNA reads as TGTGCCAGCAGCCAAGTCGGTGGGGCATATAGCAATCAGCCCCAGCATTTT.

The chain combines TRBV5-6 with TRBJ1-2; D is perhaps TRBD1 (5 bases). From germline, CDR1 is SGHDT and CDR2 YYEEEE. This CDR3 is 16 amino acids long. V was pared by 5 bases and J by 4 bases, with 21 bases between. The CDR3 region has the DNA TGTGCCAGCAGTACCGTGGCTTACCAGGGTTTCTATGGCTACACCTTC. Protein sequence: CASSTVAYQGFYGYTF. The whole variable domain, filled in from reference TRBV5-6 and TRBJ1-2, reads DAGVTQSPTHLIKTRGQQVTLRCSPKSGHDTVSWYQQALGQGPQFIFQYYEEEERQRGNFPDRFSGHQFPNYSSELNVNALLLGDSALYLCASSTVAYQGFYGYTFGSGTRLTVV.

The chain carries TRBV5-4 and TRBJ1-6, with 11 bases matching TRBD1. The CDR3 length is 15 residues. CDR1 is SGHNT, CDR2 YYREEE, per germline (reference sequence). With 4 bases clipped from V and 9 bases from J, the junction kept 6 bases outside the gene matches. CDR3: CASSVSGTGGSPLHF. The DNA for the CDR3 is TGTGCCAGCAGCGTAAGCGGGACAGGGGGTTCACCCCTCCACTTT.

The CDR3: CAWSSSAGAATDTQYF. CDR3 nucleotides: TGTGCCTGGAGTAGCTCTGCGGGAGCTGCCACAGATACGCAGTATTTT. The chain recombines TRBV30 with TRBJ2-3, with TRBD2 identical over 7 bases. CDR3 length: 16 residues. V was clipped by 2 bases and J by 2 bases; unmatched bases: 10. Germline CDR1 and CDR2: GTSNPN and SVGIG (reference sequence).

The chain combines TRBV7-2 with TRBJ2-5; perhaps TRBD2 as D (5 bases). Trimming pared 3 bases from V and 1 base from J, leaving 6 bases between. The germline gives CDR1 SGHTA, CDR2 FQGNSA. The CDR3 length is 13 residues. Here the CDR3 reads CASSFGIQETQYF. The CDR3 region has the DNA TGTGCCAGCAGCTTCGGGATCCAAGAGACCCAGTACTTC.